The clone carrying this T cell receptor (beta chain) has a handful of counts. Its antigen is unknown. The germline V gene has CDR1 MNHEY and CDR2 SMNVEV (reference sequence). This CDR3 is built from 17 residues. Between the trimmed V and J ends, which lost 3 bases and 1 base, there was a span of 16 bases. The sample comes from a study of cytomegalovirus exposure and HLA in healthy donors. The PCR made use of 60 Vbeta and 13 Jbeta primers. The data were produced by immunoSEQ multiplex PCR, yet TCRdb's version contains in-frame clones alone and is incomplete. The table has about 150,000 clones, less than 85% seen once. Study observations and caveats: Common viral pathogens (according to a later analysis) appeared linked to several of the most significant clusters. Later analysis demonstrated an association between a missense DCLRE1C variant and TCR beta V- and J-gene trimming.

Sequenced sample: PBMCs. This TCR derives from a man aged 40-55 years in good health and CMV-seronegative. The genes are TRBV27 and TRBJ1-3, with D possibly being TRBD1 (6 bases). The chain's CDR3 is CASSLSGGEWSGNTIYF. In DNA form, the CDR3 reads TGTGCCAGCAGTTTGTCTGGGGGCGAGTGGTCTGGAAACACCATATATTTT.